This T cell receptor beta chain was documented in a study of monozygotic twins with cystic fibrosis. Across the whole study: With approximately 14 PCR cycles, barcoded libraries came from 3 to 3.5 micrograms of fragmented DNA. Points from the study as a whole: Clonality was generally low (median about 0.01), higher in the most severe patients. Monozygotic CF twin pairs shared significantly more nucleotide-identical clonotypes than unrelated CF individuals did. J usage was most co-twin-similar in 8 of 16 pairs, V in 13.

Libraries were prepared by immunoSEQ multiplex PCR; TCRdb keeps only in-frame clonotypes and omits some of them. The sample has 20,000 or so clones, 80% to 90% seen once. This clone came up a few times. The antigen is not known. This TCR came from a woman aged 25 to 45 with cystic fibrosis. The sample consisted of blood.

CDR3 nucleotides: TGTGCCAGCAAACTCGGGGGCTCGAGGACTGAAGCTTTCTTT. Translating it yields CASKLGGSRTEAFF. The rearrangement links TRBV6-5 to TRBJ1-1, with a tentative D call TRBD1 (6 bases). Trimming removed 7 bases from V and 5 bases from J, with 17 bases in between. The CDR3 is made up of 14 amino acids. Germline CDR1 is MNHEY and CDR2 is SVGAGI.